These T cell receptor beta chains were read from a single sample in a study of shared clonotypes between healthy human individuals. TCRdb's table, derived via immunoSEQ multiplex PCR, lists solely in-frame clones and lacks some. This sample has 1.6 million or so clones, with approximately 96% found just once. Sequenced: naive CD4+ T cells sorted from blood. These receptors all come from a man aged 30 to 45 in good health. CDR3s include the opening cysteine and the closing phenylalanine or tryptophan. A D gene is named only where the DNA matches it firmly. Rows may omit the clone size; those that give it use once, few, many or a size class.

j_gene | v_gene | abundance | d_gene | CDR3aa | CDR3nt
TRBJ2-7 | TRBV5-1 | - | - | CASSLAQYRADEQYF | TGCGCCAGCAGCTTGGCCCAATACCGGGCGGACGAGCAGTACTTC
TRBJ1-5 | TRBV28 | - | - | CASSFLEVGPQHF | TGTGCCAGCAGTTTCCTCGAAGTGGGGCCCCAGCATTTT
TRBJ2-1 | TRBV5-1 | - | TRBD2 | CASSSGLAASYNEQFF | TGCGCCAGCAGCTCCGGACTAGCGGCGTCCTACAATGAGCAGTTCTTC
TRBJ1-5 | TRBV5-4 | - | - | CASSPDGRNQPQHF | TGTGCCAGCAGCCCCGACGGGCGCAATCAGCCCCAGCATTTT
TRBJ1-1 | TRBV5-1 | - | - | CASSLAGMNTEAFF | TGCGCCAGCAGCTTGGCAGGTATGAACACTGAAGCTTTCTTT
TRBJ2-7 | TRBV29-1 | - | TRBD1 | CSATGVHEQYF | TGCAGCGCGACAGGGGTCCACGAGCAGTACTTC
TRBJ2-7 | TRBV5-6 | once | - | CASSLRAHEQYF | TGTGCCAGCAGCTTGAGGGCCCACGAGCAGTACTTC
TRBJ2-5 | TRBV18 | - | TRBD1 | CASSPFTGTGRETQYF | TGTGCCAGCTCACCCTTCACCGGGACAGGGAGAGAGACCCAGTACTTC
TRBJ2-2 | TRBV9 | - | TRBD1 | CASSASGGHTGELFF | TGTGCCAGCAGCGCCTCAGGGGGCCACACCGGGGAGCTGTTTTTT
TRBJ2-5 | TRBV2 | - | TRBD1 | CASSTLRGKLETQYF | TGTGCCAGCAGTACACTCAGGGGGAAGCTCGAGACCCAGTACTTC
TRBJ2-1 | TRBV7-9 | - | - | CASSLWLGSSYNEQFF | TGTGCCAGCAGCTTATGGTTGGGGAGCTCCTACAATGAGCAGTTCTTC
TRBJ2-3 | TRBV23-1 | - | - | CASTERTSTDTQYF | TGCGCCAGCACTGAGCGGACTAGCACAGATACGCAGTATTTT
TRBJ2-1 | TRBV6-5 | - | - | CASSYFQGSSYNEQFF | TGTGCCAGCAGTTATTTTCAGGGGAGCTCCTACAATGAGCAGTTCTTC
TRBJ2-2 | TRBV28 | - | - | CASNTAAWGRSTGELFF | TGTGCCAGCAACACAGCTGCTTGGGGGCGAAGCACCGGGGAGCTGTTTTTT
TRBJ1-2 | TRBV2 | once | TRBD1 | CASSKTGFYGYIF | TGTGCCAGCAGCAAGACAGGGTTCTATGGCTACATCTTC
TRBJ2-5 | TRBV2 | - | - | CASTGGTYQETQYF | TGTGCCAGCACTGGGGGGACGTACCAAGAGACCCAGTACTTC
TRBJ2-7 | TRBV5-1 | - | - | CASSKGLATYEQYF | TGCGCCAGCAGCAAGGGACTTGCAACCTACGAGCAGTACTTC
TRBJ2-7 | TRBV7-9 | - | TRBD2 | CASSSGLARWDF | TGTGCCAGCAGTTCCGGACTAGCTCGTTGGGACTTC
TRBJ2-1 | TRBV28 | - | TRBD1 | CASSSGQVEQFF | TGTGCCAGCAGCTCGGGACAGGTGGAGCAGTTCTTC
TRBJ2-1 | TRBV15 | - | - | CATSNIPGEDEQFF | TGTGCCACCAGCAATATCCCAGGCGAGGATGAGCAGTTCTTC
TRBJ2-3 | TRBV7-3 | - | - | CQVADTQYF | TGCCAAGTGGCAGATACGCAGTATTTT
TRBJ2-3 | TRBV10-1 | - | - | CASSESGSPKGDTQYF | TGCGCCAGCAGTGAGTCTGGGAGCCCGAAAGGCGATACGCAGTATTTT
TRBJ2-1 | TRBV4-3 | - | - | CASSQVRPGRFYNEQFF | TGCGCCAGCAGCCAAGTTCGTCCTGGGCGGTTTTACAATGAGCAGTTCTTC
TRBJ2-4 | TRBV5-6 | - | - | CASSVAVKNIQYF | TGTGCCAGCAGCGTTGCGGTTAAAAACATTCAGTACTTC
TRBJ2-5 | TRBV7-9 | - | TRBD1 | CASSGQGWQETQYF | TGTGCCAGCAGCGGACAGGGATGGCAAGAGACCCAGTACTTC
TRBJ1-2 | TRBV9 | - | TRBD1 | CASSVGGQGWGYTF | TGTGCCAGCAGCGTAGGGGGACAGGGATGGGGCTACACCTTC
TRBJ1-2 | TRBV28 | - | TRBD1 | CASSPGQGTGYTF | TGTGCCAGCAGCCCAGGACAGGGGACTGGCTACACCTTC
TRBJ2-1 | TRBV7-9 | once | TRBD2 | CASSLWGGRADRGQFF | TGTGCCAGCAGCTTATGGGGCGGGAGAGCCGATCGAGGGCAGTTCTTC
TRBJ2-1 | TRBV9 | once | - | CASSVARGYEQFF | TGTGCCAGCAGCGTAGCCCGGGGGTATGAGCAGTTCTTC
TRBJ2-1 | TRBV5-4 | - | - | CASSSGGPSYNEQFF | TGTGCCAGCAGCTCTGGAGGGCCTTCCTACAATGAGCAGTTCTTC
TRBJ1-5 | TRBV28 | - | - | CASSLSTTNQPQHF | TGTGCCAGCAGTTTGTCCACAACCAATCAGCCCCAGCATTTT
TRBJ1-5 | TRBV6-5 | - | - | CASKGTYTSNQPQHF | TGTGCCAGCAAAGGGACGTACACTAGCAATCAGCCCCAGCATTTT
TRBJ2-2 | TRBV18 | once | TRBD2 | CASSPPSGRSAGELFF | TGTGCCAGCTCACCTCCTAGCGGGAGGTCCGCCGGGGAGCTGTTTTTT